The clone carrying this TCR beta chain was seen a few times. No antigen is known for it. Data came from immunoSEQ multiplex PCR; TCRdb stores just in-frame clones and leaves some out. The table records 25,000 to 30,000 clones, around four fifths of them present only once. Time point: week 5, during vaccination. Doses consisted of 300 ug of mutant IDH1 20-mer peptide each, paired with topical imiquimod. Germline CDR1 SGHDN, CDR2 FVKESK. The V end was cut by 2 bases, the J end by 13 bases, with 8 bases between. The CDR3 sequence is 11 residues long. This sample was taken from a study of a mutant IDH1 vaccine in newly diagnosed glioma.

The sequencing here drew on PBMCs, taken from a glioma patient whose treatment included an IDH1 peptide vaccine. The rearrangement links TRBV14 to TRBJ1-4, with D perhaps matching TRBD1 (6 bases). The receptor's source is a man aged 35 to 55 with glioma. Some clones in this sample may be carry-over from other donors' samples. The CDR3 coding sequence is TGTGCCAGCAGCCAAACGGACAGACTGTTTTTT. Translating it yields CASSQTDRLFF.